This TCR beta chain came from a study of shared clonotypes between healthy human individuals. Findings and caveats of the study: Having only a few donors restricted how much genetic and exposure-history diversity was captured. Naive CD4 clonotypes were shared across a handful of donors at roughly 5.5%.

All donors were healthy HIV-negative adults lacking recent acute infections or vaccinations. As concerns this clone: Its target is unknown.

Measured with immunoSEQ multiplex PCR; TCRdb has only the in-frame clones, and not every one. The table lists hundreds of thousands of clones, approximately 74% of them singletons. The sequenced sample was memory CD4+ T cells sorted from blood. Regarding subset: CD45RA-negative fraction. This sequence was found in a woman aged 25-40 years in good health.

CDR3 DNA: TGCGCCAGCAGCGAGGCGGGACTAGCGGCTGTCGATGAGCAGTTCTTC. The encoded protein is CASSEAGLAAVDEQFF. The rearrangement links TRBV5-1 to TRBJ2-1, with TRBD2 matching 11 bases. The trim removed 4 bases at V and 8 bases at J, leaving 11 bases unmatched. This CDR3 spans 16 amino acids. Germline V gives CDR1 SGHRS, CDR2 YFSETQ.